This T cell receptor beta chain was captured by sequencing in a study of glioma-infiltrating T cells after dendritic cell vaccination. Whole-study context: Patients received three intradermal dendritic cell vaccine injections at biweekly intervals.

The time point here: after dendritic cell vaccination, including at tumor progression/relapse. Fresh-frozen tumor tissue and more than two years of survival data were available for all. PBMC sampling occurred before vaccination, two weeks after the third dose, and at progression. This table comes from immunoSEQ multiplex PCR, and its TCRdb copy is limited to in-frame clones, with some not included. Here the sample spans about 76,000 clones, around 86% being singletons. The sequence was obtained from a human donor with glioblastoma. Source: blood, taken after dendritic cell vaccination.

The CDR3: CASSTRTSALPYNEQFF. CDR3 DNA sequence: TGTGCCAGCAGCACCAGGACTAGCGCCCTTCCTTACAATGAGCAGTTCTTC. This chain joins TRBV7-2 and TRBJ2-1; 9 nucleotides match TRBD2. The CDR3 consists of 17 residues. Looked up from germline, CDR1 is SGHTA and CDR2 is FQGNSA. J lost 4 bases, V lost 5 bases, and 12 bases had no gene match. Based on the CDR3 plus reference TRBV7-2 and TRBJ2-1, the full variable domain is GAGVSQSPSNKVTEKGKDVELRCDPISGHTALYWYRQSLGQGLEFLIYFQGNSAPDKSGLPSDRFSAERTGGSVSTLTIQRTQQEDSAVYLCASSTRTSALPYNEQFFGPGTRLTVL.